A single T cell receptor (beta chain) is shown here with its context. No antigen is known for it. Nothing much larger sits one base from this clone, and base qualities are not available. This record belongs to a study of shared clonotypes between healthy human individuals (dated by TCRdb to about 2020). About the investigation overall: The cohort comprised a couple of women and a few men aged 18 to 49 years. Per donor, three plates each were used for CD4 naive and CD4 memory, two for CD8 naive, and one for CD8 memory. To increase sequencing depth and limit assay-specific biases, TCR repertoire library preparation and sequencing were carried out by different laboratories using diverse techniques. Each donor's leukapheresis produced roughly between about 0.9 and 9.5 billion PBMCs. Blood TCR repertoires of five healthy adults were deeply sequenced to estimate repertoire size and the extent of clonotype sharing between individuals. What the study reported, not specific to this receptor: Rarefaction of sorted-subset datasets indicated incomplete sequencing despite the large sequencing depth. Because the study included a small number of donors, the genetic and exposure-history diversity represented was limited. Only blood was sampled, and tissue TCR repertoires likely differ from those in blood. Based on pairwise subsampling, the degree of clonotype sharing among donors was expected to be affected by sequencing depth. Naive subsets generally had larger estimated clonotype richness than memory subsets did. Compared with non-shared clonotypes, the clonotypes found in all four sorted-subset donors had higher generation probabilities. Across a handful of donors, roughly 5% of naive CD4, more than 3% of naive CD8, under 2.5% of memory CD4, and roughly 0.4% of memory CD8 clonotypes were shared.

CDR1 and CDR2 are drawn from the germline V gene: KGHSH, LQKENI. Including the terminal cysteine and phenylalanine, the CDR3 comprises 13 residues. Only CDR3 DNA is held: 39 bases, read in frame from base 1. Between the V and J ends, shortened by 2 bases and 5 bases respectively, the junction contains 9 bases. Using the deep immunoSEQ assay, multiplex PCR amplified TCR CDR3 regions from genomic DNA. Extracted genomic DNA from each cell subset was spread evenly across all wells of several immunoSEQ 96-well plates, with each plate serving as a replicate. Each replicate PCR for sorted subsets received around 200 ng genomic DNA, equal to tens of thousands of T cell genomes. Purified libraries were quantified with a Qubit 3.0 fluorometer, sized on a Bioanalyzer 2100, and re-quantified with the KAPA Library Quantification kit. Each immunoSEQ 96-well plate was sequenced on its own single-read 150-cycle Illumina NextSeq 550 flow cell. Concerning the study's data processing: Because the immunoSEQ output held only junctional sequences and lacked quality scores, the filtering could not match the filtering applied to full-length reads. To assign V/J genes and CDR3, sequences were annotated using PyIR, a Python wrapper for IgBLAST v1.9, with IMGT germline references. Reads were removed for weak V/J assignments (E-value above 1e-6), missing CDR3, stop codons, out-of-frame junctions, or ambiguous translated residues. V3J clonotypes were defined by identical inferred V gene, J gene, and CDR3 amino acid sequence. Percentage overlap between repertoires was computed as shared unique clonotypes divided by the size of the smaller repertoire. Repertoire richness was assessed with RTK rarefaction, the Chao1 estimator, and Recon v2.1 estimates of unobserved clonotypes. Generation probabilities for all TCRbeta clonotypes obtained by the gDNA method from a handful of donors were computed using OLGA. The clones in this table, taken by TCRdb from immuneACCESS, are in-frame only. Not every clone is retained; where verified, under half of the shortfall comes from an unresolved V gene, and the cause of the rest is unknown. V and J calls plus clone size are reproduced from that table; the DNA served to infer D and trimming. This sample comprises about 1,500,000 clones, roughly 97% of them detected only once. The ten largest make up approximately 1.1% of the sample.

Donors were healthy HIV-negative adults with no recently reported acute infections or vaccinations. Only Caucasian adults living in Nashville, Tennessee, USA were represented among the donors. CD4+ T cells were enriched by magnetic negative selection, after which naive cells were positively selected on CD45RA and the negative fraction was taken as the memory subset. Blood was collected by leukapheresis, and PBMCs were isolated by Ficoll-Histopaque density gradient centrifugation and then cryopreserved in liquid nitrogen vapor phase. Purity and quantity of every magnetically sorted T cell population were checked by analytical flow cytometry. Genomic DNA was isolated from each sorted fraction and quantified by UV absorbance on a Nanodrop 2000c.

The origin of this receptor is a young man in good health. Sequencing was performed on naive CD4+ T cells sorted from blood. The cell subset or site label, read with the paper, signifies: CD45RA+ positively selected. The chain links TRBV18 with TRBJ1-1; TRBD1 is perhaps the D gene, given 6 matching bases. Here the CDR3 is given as CASSPLQGTEAFF. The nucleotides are TGTGCCAGCTCACCATTGCAGGGGACTGAAGCTTTCTTT.